The 7 T cell receptor beta chains given below trace back to one sample, sequenced in a study of graft-versus-host responses after intestinal transplantation. For these TCRs, the target antigens are not known. Profiled with immunoSEQ multiplex PCR; TCRdb holds only in-frame clones, not every one. The sample holds about 71,000 clones, approximately 93% seen once. The source material was unstimulated CD8+ T cells sorted from spleen or lymph node cells, sampled before intestinal transplant. These receptors all come from a human donor who received an intestinal transplant.

The chain combines TRBV5-4 with TRBJ2-5, with D unclear. The end of the DNA is better explained by TRBJ2-7, so the J call may be wrong. CDR3 length: 13 residues. Germline assignment: CDR1 SGHNT and CDR2 YYREEE (reference sequence). In DNA, the CDR3 is TGTGCCAGCAGCTTTGGCCCGAACTACGAGCAGTACTTC. It yields the protein CASSFGPNYEQYF.

The J gene is TRBJ2-7, the V gene TRBV11-3; unclear D gene. The CDR3 sequence is 15 residues long. Germline V CDR1 and CDR2: SGHNT, YENEEA. Trimming pared 2 bases from V and 3 bases from J, leaving 14 bases between. Here the CDR3 DNA reads TGTGCCAGCAGCTTAAACACCGTGGGCCTCTACGAGCAGTACTTC. Translating gives CASSLNTVGLYEQYF. The variable domain in full, completed from reference TRBV11-3 and TRBJ2-7, reads EAGVVQSPRYKIIEKKQPVAFWCNPISGHNTLYWYLQNLGQGPELLIRYENEEAVDDSQLPKDRFSAERLKGVDSTLKIQPAELGDSAVYLCASSLNTVGLYEQYFGPGTRLTVT.

The J gene is TRBJ2-3, the V gene TRBV18; D is undetermined. The CDR3 runs to 14 residues. Between the trimmed V and J ends, which lost 1 base and 5 bases, there was a span of 10 bases. Per germline, CDR1 KGHSH and CDR2 LQKENI. The CDR3 spells CASSPLLREDTQYF. CDR3 nucleotide sequence: TGTGCCAGCTCACCACTATTAAGGGAAGATACGCAGTATTTT.

V usage is TRBV29-1 and J usage is TRBJ2-3; D might be TRBD2 (6 bases). The CDR3 is 14 residues long. V lost 3 bases, J lost 0 bases, and 10 bases lay in between. Germline V gene data show CDR1 as SQVTM and CDR2 as ANQGSEA. In nucleotides, the CDR3 is TGCAGCGTTGACGACGGGAGTAGCACAGATACGCAGTATTTT. This encodes CSVDDGSSTDTQYF.

This chain joins TRBV4-1 and TRBJ1-5, with TRBD1 matching over 7 bases. The germline V gene encodes CDR1 MGHRA and CDR2 YSYEKL. The V segment lost 3 bases and the J segment 1 base; nucleotides outside the gene matches: 12. This CDR3 contains 18 residues. The CDR3 nucleotides are TGCGCCAGCAGCCAGGACTACCAGGGGGGAAGAAGCAATCAGCCCCAGCATTTT. As protein: CASSQDYQGGRSNQPQHF.

This chain uses TRBV25-1 with TRBJ1-1, with D possibly being TRBD1 (5 bases). CDR3 length: 17 residues. Germline-derived CDR1 and CDR2 are MGHDK and SYGVNS. Trimming cost V 4 bases and J 0 bases, with 18 bases left between them. In nucleotides, the CDR3 is TGTGCCAGCAGTGCCGGGACTCCGACTCCTATGAACACTGAAGCTTTCTTT. As protein: CASSAGTPTPMNTEAFF.

The V call is TRBV11-2, the J call TRBJ2-7; tentative D call: TRBD2 (7 bases). Trimming shortened V by 2 bases and J by 4 bases, and 18 bases separated the two germline ends. CDR1 is SGHAT, CDR2 FQNNGV, per germline. The CDR3 sequence is 16 residues long. The CDR3 protein is CASSLSYLGGRYEQYF. For the CDR3, the DNA is TGTGCCAGCAGCTTAAGCTACCTGGGGGGGCGGTACGAGCAGTACTTC.